This entry describes one T cell receptor (beta chain). Its binding antigen is unknown. Per-nucleotide qualities are absent, and no much larger clonotype sits a single base away. CDR1 MNHNY and CDR2 SVGAGI are derived from the germline V gene (reference sequence). V is shortened by 8 bases, J by 5 bases, and the region joining them spans 15 bases. The CDR3 starts with the cysteine, ends with the phenylalanine, and has 13 residues. CDR3 DNA is the only sequence kept; it has 39 bases, read in frame from the first base. The source of the sample is a study of blood T cell repertoires in COVID-19 (dated by TCRdb to 2018 to 2020). For context, the study as a whole: Samples from collaborators originated in the United States, Italy and Spain and spanned both the acute and convalescent phases of COVID-19. The samples were drawn from two sources: the first 160 participants of the ongoing ImmuneRACE study, and some 1,300 subjects contributed by 6 global collaborators. Subjects who had been exposed to COVID-19, were actively infected with it, or had recovered from it provided the deeply sampled blood TCRbeta repertoires that made up the dataset. A de-identified subject ID, COVID-19 status, age in years and sex were almost always included in the sample metadata. Where available, HLA class I and class II types were obtained from metadata supplied by the sample provider rather than from assay-based typing. The repertoires were released in a freely available public database intended as a resource for research on the immune response to SARS-CoV-2. The prospective study material was composed of cDNA or gDNA derived from T cells, B-cell-depleted T cells, or PBMCs.

TCRbeta CDR3 regions were amplified from genomic DNA using the immunoSEQ Assay, a bias-controlled multiplex PCR. The source study handled its data this way. Within the assay, amplification of reference gene primers was used to estimate how many nucleated cells each sample contained. Sequence reads were collapsed and filtered to measure the absolute abundance of every unique TCRbeta CDR3 rearrangement. For each sample, productive Simpson clonality was calculated as the square root of Simpson's diversity index across productive rearrangements. Entries here come from immuneACCESS through TCRdb and include only in-frame sequences with V and J called. Some clones fail to appear in such tables; in the studies checked, an unresolved V gene covers under half of the shortfall, and the cause of the remainder is unknown. The V and J calls and clone size are taken from that table; D and trimming were inferred from the DNA. The sample table holds 90,000 to 100,000 clones, of which roughly 90% were seen once. Approximately 1.8% of the sample comes from the top ten.

General conclusions and limits of the study: Clinical and demographic metadata were provided uncurated, with the amount varying by source and participant.

Collaborating institutions collected whole blood in K2EDTA tubes following their own protocols. For TCRbeta analysis, collaborator samples were shipped as frozen whole blood, as isolated PBMCs, or as DNA extracted from either sample type. The rearrangement combines TRBV6-6 with TRBJ2-5, and possibly TRBD2, on 6 matching bases. This sequence originates from an older man with acute or convalescent COVID-19. Sequencing was carried out using peripheral blood. The nucleotides read TGTGCCAGCGGTCTCGGGAGCCAGGAGACCCAGTACTTC. The encoded protein is CASGLGSQETQYF.